These 17 T cell receptor beta chains were sequenced from one sample in a study of shared clonotypes between healthy human individuals. The protocol was immunoSEQ multiplex PCR, while the TCRdb copy is restricted to in-frame clones and leaves out a portion. Among millions of clones listed, roughly 91% were seen once. Naive CD8 cells, CD45RO-negative and positively selected for CCR7, excluded terminally differentiated effector memory CD45RA+ cells. Material for sequencing was naive CD8+ T cells from PBMCs. Receptors were obtained from a man between 18 and 35 years old in good health. Some clones in this sample may be carry-over from other donors' samples.

In DNA form, the CDR3 reads TGTGCCCACCAAGGGGTGCCCGGGGAGCTGTTTTTT. This translates into CAHQGVPGELFF. The J gene is TRBJ2-2, the V gene TRBV30; D possibly corresponds to TRBD1 (5 bases). Germline V CDR1 and CDR2: GTSNPN, SVGIG (reference sequence). V lost 8 bases to trimming and J lost 6 bases, with 13 bases between them. The CDR3 is 12 residues long.

The V call is TRBV5-4, the J call TRBJ1-3, with unresolved D. Trimming cost V 0 bases and J 2 bases, with 9 bases left between them. Looked up from germline, CDR1 is SGHNT and CDR2 is YYREEE (reference sequence). This CDR3 spans 15 amino acids. CDR3 sequence reads: CASSLDRNPGNTIYF. In DNA form, the CDR3 reads TGTGCCAGCAGCTTGGACAGAAATCCTGGAAACACCATATATTTT.

The CDR3 sequence: CASSRAMGHLNTEAFF. The CDR3 DNA sequence: TGTGCCAGTAGTAGGGCCATGGGGCACTTGAACACTGAAGCTTTCTTT. The V call is TRBV19, the J call TRBJ1-1; tentative D call: TRBD1 (5 bases). V was trimmed by 4 bases and J by 0 bases, leaving 15 bases between them. Germline loops: CDR1 LNHDA, CDR2 SQIVND (reference sequence). This CDR3 has 16 amino acids.

Only one count was recorded for this clone. The CDR3 coding sequence is TGTGCCAGCAGCTTAGGGAGACAGGGTAACACAGATACGCAGTATTTT. Amino acid sequence: CASSLGRQGNTDTQYF. The genes are TRBV13 and TRBJ2-3; 7 nucleotides match TRBD1. The CDR3 totals 16 residues. CDR1 is PRHDT and CDR2 is FYEKMQ in the germline V gene (reference sequence). V dropped 0 bases and J dropped 2; count of bases not matched to a gene: 5.

The rearrangement joins TRBV18 to TRBJ2-3; 9 bases are a match to TRBD2. Germline V gene lookup returns CDR1 KGHSH and CDR2 LQKENI. Unmatched junction bases numbered 7, after V lost 1 base and J lost 2 bases. The CDR3 runs 17 residues. The CDR3 is CASSPRYSGRNTDTQYF. As DNA, the CDR3 is TGTGCCAGCTCACCACGATACAGCGGGAGGAACACAGATACGCAGTATTTT.

V usage is TRBV10-1 and J usage is TRBJ2-3, with D unclear. V lost 1 base and J lost 6, with 11 bases in between. CDR3 length equals 14 residues. The germline gives CDR1 WNHNN, CDR2 SYGVQD (reference sequence). The CDR3 reads CASSEYDHTDTQYF. DNA for the CDR3: TGCGCCAGCAGTGAGTATGACCACACCGATACGCAGTATTTT.

This chain links TRBV7-9 with TRBJ2-6; 7 bases are shared with TRBD2. Losses at the gene ends were 5 bases for V and 3 bases for J; bases not matched to a gene: 16. The CDR3 is 19 residues long. Germline lookup yields CDR1 SEHNR and CDR2 FQNEAQ (reference sequence). The CDR3 sequence: CASSGHWGGKIFGANVLTF. Here the CDR3 DNA reads TGTGCCAGCAGCGGACACTGGGGGGGTAAGATCTTTGGGGCCAACGTCCTGACTTTC.

Note on this clone: The sample holds other DNA sequences that translate to the same CDR3. The chain combines TRBV25-1 with TRBJ1-4; 11 bases fit TRBD1. Germline V CDR1 and CDR2: MGHDK, SYGVNS. After removal of 5 bases from V and 7 bases from J, the junction contained 3 bases not matched to a gene. The CDR3 extends over 14 amino acids. In DNA, the CDR3 is TGTGCCAGCAGTCCGGGACAGGGGGTTGAAAAACTGTTTTTT. Protein: CASSPGQGVEKLFF. Complete variable domain (other parts from reference TRBV25-1 and TRBJ1-4): EADIYQTPRYLVIGTGKKITLECSQTMGHDKMYWYQQDPGMELHLIHYSYGVNSTEKGDLSSESTVSRIRTEHFPLTLESARPSHTSQYLCASSPGQGVEKLFFGSGTQLSVL.

The chain uses TRBV29-1 and TRBJ1-2; perhaps TRBD1 as D (6 bases). The ends were cut back, 6 bases at V and 5 bases at J, with 13 bases in the middle. There are 12 residues in the CDR3. From germline, CDR1 is SQVTM and CDR2 ANQGSEA. CDR3 protein: CSVDIGGYGYTF. The CDR3 region has the DNA TGCAGCGTCGATATAGGGGGGTATGGCTACACCTTC.

The genes are TRBV10-1 and TRBJ2-1, with D possibly being TRBD2 (5 bases). The CDR3 length is 16 residues. The germline CDR1 and CDR2 sequences are WNHNN and SYGVQD (reference sequence). Trimming took off 3 bases at V and 4 bases at J, with 16 bases between the two ends. CDR3 in DNA: TGCGCCAGCAGTGAAAGTGAGGGATGGGTATACAATGAGCAGTTCTTC. Its protein is CASSESEGWVYNEQFF.

This rearrangement joins TRBV7-9 to TRBJ2-2; TRBD1 aligns across 8 bases. The CDR3 covers 17 residues. The trim removed 5 bases at V and 5 bases at J, leaving 13 bases unmatched. Germline V CDR1 and CDR2: SEHNR, FQNEAQ (reference sequence). CDR3 residues: CASSAQDRTGNTGELFF. CDR3 nucleotide sequence: TGTGCCAGCAGCGCACAGGATCGGACAGGGAATACCGGGGAGCTGTTTTTT. Based on the CDR3 plus reference TRBV7-9 and TRBJ2-2, the full variable domain is DTGVSQNPRHKITKRGQNVTFRCDPISEHNRLYWYRQTLGQGPEFLTYFQNEAQLEKSRLLSDRFSAERPKGSFSTLEIQRTEQGDSAMYLCASSAQDRTGNTGELFFGEGSRLTVL.

The genes are TRBV2 and TRBJ2-7; 8 nucleotides match TRBD1. Germline values: CDR1 SNHLY, CDR2 FYNNEI. The V gene end was trimmed by 2 bases and the J gene end by 4 bases; junction bases not matched to a gene: 10. This CDR3 is 16 amino acids long. CDR3 nucleotide sequence: TGTGCCAGCAGTGAATCCCCCCGGGACAGGCGGTACGAGCAGTACTTC. Its protein product is CASSESPRDRRYEQYF.

This chain links TRBV7-9 with TRBJ2-2; 10 nucleotides agree with TRBD1. Trimming at V came to 5 bases and at J to 4 bases, leaving 7 bases not matched to a gene. Germline CDR1 reads SEHNR; CDR2 reads FQNEAQ (reference sequence). This CDR3 is built from 16 residues. DNA of the CDR3: TGTGCCAGCAGCCGACTCGGGACAGGGGTCACCGGGGAGCTGTTTTTT. Translating gives CASSRLGTGVTGELFF.

The J gene is TRBJ2-2, the V gene TRBV28; D is possibly TRBD2 (5 bases). Germline V CDR1 and CDR2: MDHEN, SYDVKM. This CDR3 contains 16 residues. The ends were cut back, 3 bases at V and 3 bases at J, with 14 bases in the middle. CDR3 bases: TGTGCCAGCAGTTTTACGAGCGGAATTTACACCGGGGAGCTGTTTTTT. This translates into CASSFTSGIYTGELFF.

The chain couples TRBV28 to TRBJ1-2, with a tentative D call TRBD1 (5 bases). CDR1 and CDR2 from the germline V gene are MDHEN and SYDVKM. Trimming pared 6 bases from V and 0 bases from J, leaving 17 bases between. The CDR3 covers 16 residues. The CDR3 bases are TGTGCCAGCAGCACGGACATTTCTGTAGCTAACTATGGCTACACCTTC. It yields the protein CASSTDISVANYGYTF.

The rearrangement uses TRBV4-3 and TRBJ2-1; tentatively, D is TRBD1 or TRBD2 (5 bases each). The CDR3 is 14 residues long. V lost 4 bases to trimming and J lost 5 bases, with 12 bases between them. Germline lookup yields CDR1 LGHNA and CDR2 YSLEER. The CDR3 spells CASSRRQTNNEQFF. Written as DNA, the CDR3 is TGCGCCAGCAGCCGACGACAGACTAACAATGAGCAGTTCTTC.

The CDR3 spells CASRIFRLADTDTQYF. DNA of the CDR3: TGTGCCAGCAGGATATTTCGGCTAGCGGACACAGATACGCAGTATTTT. The chain uses TRBV6-6 and TRBJ2-3; TRBD2 aligns across 7 bases. Germline-derived CDR1 and CDR2 are MNHNY and SVGAGI (reference sequence). The CDR3 contains 16 residues. V was clipped by 6 bases and J by 2 bases; unmatched bases: 11.